The 22 T cell receptor beta chains reported below all come from one sample, sequenced in a study of molecular identifiers for immune sequencing clone quantification. TCRdb processed the PCR reads anew with MiXCR; each CDR3 protein has one entry. The sample shows around 100,000 distinct CDR3 sequences, under 40% of them seen only once. Input material: naive CD8+ T cells from blood, with Jurkat cell RNA spiked in. As to subset: FACS-sorted CD8+CD4-CCR7+CD45RA+ naive T cells. Receptors were obtained from a human donor in good health. Some libraries in this study had Jurkat cell RNA spiked in.

J is TRBJ2-1 and V is TRBV7-2; no clear D gene. V shed 1 base and J shed 5 bases, with 9 bases lying between them. This CDR3 is built from 14 residues. Germline loops: CDR1 SGHTA, CDR2 FQGNSA. CDR3 sequence: CASSLDRTNNEQFF. DNA of the CDR3: TGTGCCAGCAGCTTAGACAGAACCAACAATGAGCAGTTCTTC.

This rearrangement joins TRBV5-1 to TRBJ2-5, with D uncertain. Trimming left V 5 bases short and J 2 bases short, with 16 bases between. Germline-derived CDR1 and CDR2 are SGHRS and YFSETQ. The CDR3 spans 15 residues. For the CDR3, the DNA is TGCGCCAGCAGAACAGCCTTGTGGAATCAAGAGACCCAGTACTTC. Its translation is CASRTALWNQETQYF.

In this sample, this clonotype turned up a few times. The CDR3 protein is CASSQDRTSGEQYF. The CDR3 DNA sequence: TGCGCCAGCAGCCAAGATAGGACTAGCGGGGAGCAGTACTTC. The J gene is TRBJ2-7, the V gene TRBV4-3, with TRBD2 matching 11 bases. CDR3 length equals 14 residues. Trimming took 0 bases from V and 7 from J; bases not matched to a gene: 2. Looked up from germline, CDR1 is LGHNA and CDR2 is YSLEER.

This clonotype was observed a handful of times. This chain joins TRBV6-1 and TRBJ2-7, with no clear D. The ends were cut back, 6 bases at V and 3 bases at J, with 6 bases in the middle. CDR1 MNHNS and CDR2 SASEGT come from the germline V gene. CDR3 length: 11 amino acids. The DNA for the CDR3 is TGTGCCAGCAGACGGAGCTACGAGCAGTACTTC. Amino acids: CASRRSYEQYF.

A remark on this clonotype: Just one base apart from a much larger clone, this may be a read error. This chain uses TRBV28 with TRBJ2-7; D is perhaps TRBD1 or TRBD2 (5 bases each). Per the germline V gene, CDR1 is MDHEN and CDR2 is SYDVKM. CDR3 length: 15 amino acids. The CDR3 sequence is CASRLSRDASYEQYF. DNA of the CDR3: TGTGCCAGCAGGTTATCACGGGACGCCTCCTACGAGCAGTACTTC.

This clonotype was observed many times. The chain uses TRBV12-3 or TRBV12-4 and TRBJ2-7; D not certain. With 5 bases removed from V and 0 bases from J, the gap between germline ends came to 14 bases. This CDR3 comprises 15 residues. The CDR3 region is CASSLTGVSSYEQYF. The CDR3 coding sequence is TGTGCCAGCAGTCTTACGGGTGTCAGCTCCTACGAGCAGTACTTC.

This clonotype appeared many times. The chain has TRBV29-1 and TRBJ2-3; no reliable D call. This CDR3 is 12 amino acids long. Per germline, CDR1 SQVTM and CDR2 ANQGSEA. V was pared by 3 bases and J by 6 bases, with 10 bases between. DNA for the CDR3: TGCAGCGTTGATTGGCTTTTTGATACGCAGTATTTT. Residues: CSVDWLFDTQYF.

This clonotype was counted only a few times. This chain uses TRBV27 with TRBJ2-5, with a tentative D call TRBD1 (6 bases). V lost 1 base, J lost 3 bases, and 9 bases lay in between. The CDR3 loop spans 14 amino acids. Germline CDR1 reads MNHEY; CDR2 reads SMNVEV (reference sequence). Here the CDR3 DNA reads TGTGCCAGCAGTTTATTCGCAGGGGAAGAGACCCAGTACTTC. Protein product: CASSLFAGEETQYF.

Concerning this clonotype itself: A read error may be the cause here, since a much bigger clone is one base away. This chain links TRBV7-2 with TRBJ2-3; the D is unclear. Germline V CDR1 and CDR2: SGHTA, FQGNSA. The CDR3 is 15 residues long. This chain's CDR3 is CASSLGRTPPDTQNF. For the CDR3, the DNA is TGTGCCAGCAGCTTGGGCCGCACCCCCCCAGATACGCAGAATTTT.

This clonotype appeared a single time. This may come from a read error, since a much larger clone is one base off. The chain carries TRBV7-8 and TRBJ2-4; TRBD1 might be the D (6 bases). This CDR3 contains 14 residues. V lost 5 bases and J lost 5, with 13 bases in between. Germline-derived CDR1 and CDR2 are SGHVS and FQNEAQ. CDR3 in DNA: TGTGCCAGCAGCAGGGACATGGGTGAAAACATTCAGTACTTC. It translates to CASSRDMGENIQYF.

Comments on this clonotype: Lacking the conserved final phenylalanine or tryptophan, this CDR3 likely reflects a read error. The rearrangement links TRBV28 to TRBJ2-4; D gene uncertain. V lost 4 bases to trimming and J lost 0 bases, with 10 bases between them. Germline V lookup: CDR1 MDHEN, CDR2 SYDVKM. The CDR3 has 15 residues. This CDR3 reads CASSYQLLAKNIQYL. CDR3 DNA sequence: TGTGCCAGCAGTTACCAGCTCCTAGCCAAAAACATTCAGTACCTC.

This clonotype was detected ten times or more. This chain links TRBV7-9 with TRBJ2-7; 12 positions match TRBD2. Germline CDR1 SEHNR, CDR2 FQNEAQ (reference sequence). The CDR3 totals 15 residues. V lost 1 base to trimming and J lost 2 bases; unmatched junction nucleotides: 0. CDR3: CASSLGLAGAYEQYF. The DNA for the CDR3 is TGTGCCAGCAGCTTAGGACTAGCGGGAGCCTACGAGCAGTACTTC.

The chain couples TRBV10-2 to TRBJ2-1; D possibly uses TRBD1 or TRBD2 (5 bases each). Trimming took off 3 bases at V and 9 bases at J, with 6 bases between the two ends. The CDR3 sequence is 11 residues long. Per the germline V gene, CDR1 is WSHSY and CDR2 is SAAADI. CDR3: CASSDGGEQFF. CDR3 coding DNA: TGCGCCAGCAGTGATGGGGGTGAGCAGTTCTTC.

There are a few counts of this clonotype. This rearrangement joins TRBV24-1 to TRBJ2-2; D tentatively reads TRBD1 or TRBD2 (5 bases each). CDR3 length: 18 residues. V was shortened by 6 bases and J by 5 bases, with 24 bases between the two germline ends. Germline-derived CDR1 and CDR2 are KGHDR and SFDVKD. CDR3 nucleotides: TGTGCCACCAGTTGGGGGAGCGGATGGGGCAGAAGTACCGGGGAGCTGTTTTTT. This translates into CATSWGSGWGRSTGELFF.

As concerns this clonotype: An end of the junction differs from the germline gene, which may be a read error. The chain recombines TRBV13 with TRBJ2-7, with 7 bases matching TRBD1. The CDR3 extends over 17 amino acids. Germline V CDR1 and CDR2: PRHDT, FYEKMQ (reference sequence). In DNA form, the CDR3 reads TGTGCCAGGAGCCTAGGAAGTGACAGGGTTGGGTTCTACGAGCAGTCCTTC. Translation gives CARSLGSDRVGFYEQSF.

As concerns this clonotype: A read error may account for a junction end that differs from germline. This chain joins TRBV20-1 and TRBJ2-1; unclear D gene. CDR1 is DFQATT, CDR2 SNEGSKA, per germline (reference sequence). This CDR3 comprises 14 residues. Here the CDR3 DNA reads TGCAGTGCACCACACTATGCCACCTACTATGAGCAGTTCTTC. Translating it yields CSAPHYATYYEQFF.

This clonotype appeared a single time. This clone may be a read error of a much larger clone one base away. V gene TRBV7-9 combines with J gene TRBJ2-1, with D possibly being TRBD2 (6 bases). Germline V CDR1 and CDR2: SEHNR, FQNEAQ (reference sequence). The CDR3 has 13 amino acids. The DNA of the CDR3 is TGTGCCAGCGTAGCGGCTGCCTACAATGGGCAGTTCTTC. Residues: CASVAAAYNGQFF.

By share of the sample, this clonotype is medium-sized. V and J are TRBV6-2 or TRBV6-3 and TRBJ1-6; 8 bases match TRBD1. Looked up from germline, CDR1 is MNHEY and CDR2 is SVGEGT. This CDR3 has 16 amino acids. The J segment lost 7 bases and the V segment lost 6 bases, leaving 11 bases of the junction unmatched. This CDR3 is CASSYAFDRGNSPLHF. The CDR3 DNA reads as TGTGCCAGCAGCTATGCATTCGACAGGGGCAATTCACCCCTCCACTTT.

The chain uses TRBV12-3 or TRBV12-4 and TRBJ2-5; 10 nucleotides align to TRBD1. With V trimmed by 7 bases and J by 5 bases, 13 bases remained unmatched. The CDR3 is 16 amino acids. CDR3 nucleotides: TGTGCCAGCAACAAACTCCCCGGGACAGGGGATGAGACCCAGTACTTC. It specifies CASNKLPGTGDETQYF.

The chain recombines TRBV11-2 with TRBJ2-5; 8 positions match TRBD2. The CDR3 runs 15 residues. Looked up from germline, CDR1 is SGHAT and CDR2 is FQNNGV. V lost 3 bases to trimming and J lost 7 bases; unmatched junction nucleotides: 10. The CDR3 protein is CASSFSSGHKWTQYF. As DNA, the CDR3 is TGTGCCAGCAGCTTCTCTAGCGGGCACAAGTGGACCCAGTACTTC.

This rearrangement joins TRBV20-1 to TRBJ1-1; TRBD1 agrees at 9 bases. This CDR3 comprises 17 residues. CDR1 is DFQATT, CDR2 SNEGSKA, per germline (reference sequence). J gave up 8 bases and V 0 bases, and 16 bases lay outside the gene matches. Written as DNA, the CDR3 is TGCAGTGCTAGAGATGGTTCCCTCTGGGACAGGGTGTACGAAGCTTTCTTT. Translated: CSARDGSLWDRVYEAFF.

This clonotype was picked up one time. A much larger clonotype is one base distant, so this may be a read error. The chain is built from TRBV28 and TRBJ1-5, with no clear D. Germline CDR1 MDHEN, CDR2 SYDVKM. Trimming took off 6 bases at V and 0 bases at J, with 9 bases between the two ends. The CDR3 covers 14 residues. CDR3 sequence reads: CASRFVVSNQPQHF. CDR3 coding DNA: TGTGCCAGCAGATTTGTGGTTAGCAATCAGCCCCAGCATTTT. Looking up the rest from reference TRBV28 and TRBJ1-5 gives the full variable domain: DVKVTQSSRYLVKRTGEKVFLECVQDMDHENMFWYRQDPGLGLRLIYFSYDVKMKEKGDIPEGYSVSREKKERFSLILESASTNQTSMYLCASRFVVSNQPQHFGDGTRLSIL.